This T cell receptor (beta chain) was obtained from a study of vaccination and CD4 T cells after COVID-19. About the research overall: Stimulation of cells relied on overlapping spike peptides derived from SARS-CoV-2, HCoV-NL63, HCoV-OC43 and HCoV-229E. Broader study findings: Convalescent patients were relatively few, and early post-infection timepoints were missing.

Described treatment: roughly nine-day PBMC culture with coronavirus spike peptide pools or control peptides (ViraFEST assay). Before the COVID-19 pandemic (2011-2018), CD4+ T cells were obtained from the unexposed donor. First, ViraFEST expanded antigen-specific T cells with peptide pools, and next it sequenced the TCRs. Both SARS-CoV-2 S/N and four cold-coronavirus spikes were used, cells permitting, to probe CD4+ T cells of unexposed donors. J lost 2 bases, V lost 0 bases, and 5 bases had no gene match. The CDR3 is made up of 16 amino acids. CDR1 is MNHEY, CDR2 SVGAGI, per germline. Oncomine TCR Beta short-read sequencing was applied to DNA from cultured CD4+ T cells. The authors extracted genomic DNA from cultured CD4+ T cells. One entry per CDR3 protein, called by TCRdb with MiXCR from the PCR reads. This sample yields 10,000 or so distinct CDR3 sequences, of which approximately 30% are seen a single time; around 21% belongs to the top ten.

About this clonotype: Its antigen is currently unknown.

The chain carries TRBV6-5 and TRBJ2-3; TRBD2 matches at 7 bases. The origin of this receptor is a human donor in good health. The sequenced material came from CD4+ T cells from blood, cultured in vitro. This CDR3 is CASSYSMLAVTDTQYF. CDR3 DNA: TGTGCCAGCAGTTACTCGATGCTAGCGGTCACAGATACGCAGTATTTT.